This TCR beta chain was observed in a study of blood T cell repertoires in COVID-19. As for the study in general: The origin of the acute and convalescent COVID-19 samples was the United States, Italy and Spain. T cells, B-cell-depleted T cells, or PBMCs provided the cDNA or gDNA that served as material.

Grouping used clinical history reported by participants in a survey and questionnaire. It was within 2 weeks before study entry that exposed participants met a COVID-19 case. The V and J ends lost 7 bases and 6 bases, in that order; junction bases with no gene match: 8. Germline V gene data show CDR1 as SNHLY and CDR2 as FYNNEI. The CDR3 contains 13 residues. The protocol was immunoSEQ multiplex PCR, while the TCRdb copy is restricted to in-frame clones and leaves out a portion. The sample consists of over 200,000 clones, over 75% of them appearing once. This chain uses TRBV2 with TRBJ2-7; 8 bases align to TRBD2. This TCR was sampled from a woman in her twenties or thirties who had been exposed to COVID-19. Sequenced: PBMCs or T cells enriched from blood (not recorded which). The CDR3 reads CASIETSALEQYF. In DNA form, the CDR3 reads TGTGCCAGCATCGAGACTAGCGCTCTCGAGCAGTACTTC. The complete variable domain, with remaining parts taken from reference TRBV2 and TRBJ2-7, reads EPEVTQTPSHQVTQMGQEVILRCVPISNHLYFYWYRQILGQKVEFLVSFYNNEISEKSEIFDDQFSVERPDGSNFTLKIRSTKLEDSAMYFCASIETSALEQYFGPGTRLTVT.